Reported below is one TCR beta chain. Only in-frame clones appear in the TCRdb table, and some are missing; sequencing was by immunoSEQ multiplex PCR. The table has approximately 620,000 clones, roughly 97% seen once. The record originates from a study of shared clonotypes between healthy human individuals. Study context: Per donor, CD8 memory used one plate, CD8 naive used two, CD4 memory used three and CD4 naive used three.

Healthy HIV-negative adults with no recent acute infections or vaccinations were recruited as donors. V was shortened by 2 bases and J by 1 base, with 14 bases between the two germline ends. Germline V gives CDR1 MGHRA, CDR2 YSYEKL. CDR3 length: 16 residues. This sequence was found in a woman in her thirties in good health. The specimen sequenced was naive CD4+ T cells sorted from blood. Subset specified: CD45RA+ positively selected. This rearrangement joins TRBV4-1 to TRBJ1-1; no clear D. In nucleotides, the CDR3 is TGCGCCAGCAGCCAACGGGCCCTCCGGACGAACACTGAAGCTTTCTTT. Its protein product is CASSQRALRTNTEAFF.